This is a list of T cell receptor beta chains from one sample in a study of blood T cell repertoires in COVID-19. Profiling relied on immunoSEQ multiplex PCR, and the TCRdb table lists in-frame clones only, not all of them. The table includes some 270,000 clones, 70% to 90% detected once. Specimen: PBMCs or T cells enriched from blood (not recorded which). Receptors originate from a woman aged 45 to 65 who had been exposed to COVID-19. The CDR3 runs from the conserved cysteine through the conserved F or W. D genes are given only for firm matches. Clone sizes are given selectively: once, few, many, or a class where the clone is expanded.

clone size: few; J gene: TRBJ1-4; V gene: TRBV6-5; D gene: NA; CDR3 DNA: TGTGCCAGCATCGGGGAAACTAATGAAAAACTGTTTTTT; CDR3 protein: CASIGETNEKLFF
clone size: NA; J gene: TRBJ1-2; V gene: TRBV5-1; D gene: TRBD1; CDR3 DNA: TGCGCCAGCAGTCAATCAGGGGGCGACTATGGCTACACCTTC; CDR3 protein: CASSQSGGDYGYTF
clone size: NA; J gene: TRBJ1-1; V gene: TRBV3-1/TRBV3-2; D gene: NA; CDR3 DNA: TGTGCCAGCAGCCCCCCAGTTGGTGGGGGGAGACCTGAAGCTTTCTTT; CDR3 protein: CASSPPVGGGRPEAFF
clone size: NA; J gene: TRBJ2-3; V gene: TRBV2; D gene: NA; CDR3 DNA: TGTGCCAGCAGTGGCGTAGCGCAGGGGGGAACGCAGTATTTT; CDR3 protein: CASSGVAQGGTQYF
clone size: NA; J gene: TRBJ1-1; V gene: TRBV28; D gene: NA; CDR3 DNA: TGTGCCAGCCGGGGGGGGAACACTGAAGCTTTCTTT; CDR3 protein: CASRGGNTEAFF
clone size: NA; J gene: TRBJ2-3; V gene: TRBV9; D gene: NA; CDR3 DNA: TGTGCCAGCAGCGTATTCCCCTCCTCGACAGATACGCAGTATTTT; CDR3 protein: CASSVFPSSTDTQYF
clone size: once; J gene: TRBJ2-7; V gene: TRBV19; D gene: TRBD1; CDR3 DNA: TGTGCCAGTAGTATGGGGCCCGGGACAGGGAGTTACGAGCAGTACTTC; CDR3 protein: CASSMGPGTGSYEQYF
clone size: NA; J gene: TRBJ1-6; V gene: TRBV25-1; D gene: NA; CDR3 DNA: TGTGCCAGCAGTGGAGGGTGGGTCTCTCCACCCCTCCACTTT; CDR3 protein: CASSGGWVSPPLHF
clone size: few; J gene: TRBJ1-1; V gene: TRBV12-3/TRBV12-4; D gene: NA; CDR3 DNA: TGTGCCAGCAGTTACCACCCGGAGGGTGAAGCTTTCTTT; CDR3 protein: CASSYHPEGEAFF
clone size: once; J gene: TRBJ1-2; V gene: TRBV2; D gene: NA; CDR3 DNA: TGTGGCAGCTCACAGGTTTTGTATGGCTACACCTTC; CDR3 protein: CGSSQVLYGYTF
clone size: NA; J gene: TRBJ1-1; V gene: TRBV5-1; D gene: TRBD1; CDR3 DNA: TGCGCCAGCAGCTTGGGGGGACAGGCGGCTGAAGCTTTCTTT; CDR3 protein: CASSLGGQAAEAFF
clone size: NA; J gene: TRBJ2-3; V gene: TRBV7-9; D gene: NA; CDR3 DNA: TGTGCCAGCAGCTACGGACAAAATACGCAGTATTTT; CDR3 protein: CASSYGQNTQYF
clone size: NA; J gene: TRBJ2-2; V gene: TRBV4-2; D gene: NA; CDR3 DNA: TGTGCCAGCAGCCAAGATGCTAGCCCTAGGGCCGGGGAGCTGTTTTTT; CDR3 protein: CASSQDASPRAGELFF
clone size: NA; J gene: TRBJ1-1; V gene: TRBV9; D gene: NA; CDR3 DNA: TGTGCCAGCAGCGTAGAGGTGGGCCCTGAAGCTTTCTTT; CDR3 protein: CASSVEVGPEAFF
clone size: few; J gene: TRBJ2-6; V gene: TRBV7-8; D gene: NA; CDR3 DNA: TGTGCCAGCAGCCCGCGGGCACCCTCTGGGGCCAACGTCCTGACTTTC; CDR3 protein: CASSPRAPSGANVLTF
clone size: NA; J gene: TRBJ1-2; V gene: TRBV28; D gene: NA; CDR3 DNA: TGTGCCAGCAGCCAACGGGGGGCAGGCTATGGCTACACCTTC; CDR3 protein: CASSQRGAGYGYTF
clone size: NA; J gene: TRBJ2-7; V gene: TRBV18; D gene: NA; CDR3 DNA: TGTGCCAGCTCACCATCCAACTGGCTCACCAGGCCCTACGAGCAGTACTTC; CDR3 protein: CASSPSNWLTRPYEQYF
clone size: once; J gene: TRBJ2-7; V gene: TRBV24-1; D gene: NA; CDR3 DNA: TGTGCCACCAGTGATTTAGGGAGTCCCACCTACGAGCAGTACTTC; CDR3 protein: CATSDLGSPTYEQYF
clone size: NA; J gene: TRBJ2-6; V gene: TRBV5-1; D gene: TRBD1; CDR3 DNA: TGCGCCAGCAGCTTGGGAGGTACAGGGGCGACCGGGGCCAACGTCCTGACTTTC; CDR3 protein: CASSLGGTGATGANVLTF
clone size: NA; J gene: TRBJ2-1; V gene: TRBV5-4; D gene: NA; CDR3 DNA: TGTGCCAGCAGCTTGAGAACGACTCTAAATGAGCAGTTCTTC; CDR3 protein: CASSLRTTLNEQFF
clone size: NA; J gene: TRBJ1-2; V gene: TRBV5-8; D gene: TRBD1; CDR3 DNA: TGTGCCAGCAGCTGGAGACAGGGGGCGGGCTATGGCTACACCTTC; CDR3 protein: CASSWRQGAGYGYTF
clone size: NA; J gene: TRBJ1-1; V gene: TRBV7-2; D gene: TRBD1; CDR3 DNA: TGTGCCAGCAGCTATGGCGCAGGGGGCGACACTGAAGCTTTCTTT; CDR3 protein: CASSYGAGGDTEAFF